The rows below give T cell receptor beta chains drawn from one sample of a study of identical twins. Each CDR3 protein gets one entry after TCRdb re-called the 5' RACE reads with MiXCR. Of around 470,000 distinct CDR3 sequences in the sample, about 14% were seen once. The same sample was also used in a study of yellow fever vaccine responses in identical twins.

The source material was CD4+ T cells sorted from blood. These receptors all stem from a woman younger than 35 in good health. Both conserved end residues are part of each CDR3. The D gene is left open where the match is weak. The size of a clone is reported for some rows only, either as once, few or many, or as a class for expanded clones.

v_gene	len	d_gene	j_gene	abundance	CDR3nt	CDR3aa
TRBV12-3/TRBV12-4	15	TRBD2	TRBJ2-5	few	TGTGCCAGCAGTTCGAGGACTAGCGGAGAAGAGACCCAGTACTTC	CASSSRTSGEETQYF
TRBV20-1	13	.	TRBJ2-7	.	TGCAGTGCTGCTCCGGGACTTACTTACGAGCAGTACTTC	CSAAPGLTYEQYF
TRBV20-1	16	.	TRBJ2-3	few	TGCAGTGCTAGTCTAGGGGTCCAAGGTGGCACAGATACGCAGTATTTT	CSASLGVQGGTDTQYF
TRBV5-1	14	.	TRBJ1-5	.	TGCGCCAGCAGCTTGGGAGGGGATGGGCAGCCCCAGCATTTT	CASSLGGDGQPQHF
TRBV28	15	.	TRBJ1-2	once	TGTGCCAGCAGTCGCACCTCGACAGGCCACTATGGCTACACCTTC	CASSRTSTGHYGYTF
TRBV4-2	15	.	TRBJ1-4	few	TGTGCCAGCAGCCAAGATTTAGGAGACTCTGAAAAACTGTTTTTT	CASSQDLGDSEKLFF
TRBV3-1	17	TRBD1	TRBJ2-3	.	TGTGCCAGCAGCCCCATGCCGGGACAGGGGGTTACAGATACGCAGTATTTT	CASSPMPGQGVTDTQYF
TRBV29-1	14	TRBD2	TRBJ2-5	.	TGCAGCGTTGAGATAGCGGGGGGCGGAGAGACCCAGTACTTC	CSVEIAGGGETQYF
TRBV27	16	.	TRBJ2-3	.	TGTGCCAGCAGTTCCCACCCTAACCCTAGCACAGATACGCAGTATTTT	CASSSHPNPSTDTQYF
TRBV7-8	16	.	TRBJ1-3	few	TGTGCCAGCAGCTTGGGGCAGGCGAGCTCTGGAAACACCATATATTTT	CASSLGQASSGNTIYF
TRBV20-1	15	.	TRBJ2-6	.	TGCAGTGCTAGAGAGGCCAGCTCTGGGGCCAACGTCCTGACTTTC	CSAREASSGANVLTF
TRBV7-3	14	TRBD1	TRBJ2-3	.	TGTGCCAGCAGCTCCCGACAGGGGGTGGATACGCAGTATTTT	CASSSRQGVDTQYF
TRBV11-2	18	.	TRBJ2-2	few	TGTGCCAGCAGCTTCCCGCCAGGCCGAACTTCGAACACCGGGGAGCTGTTTTTT	CASSFPPGRTSNTGELFF
TRBV6-1	16	.	TRBJ2-1	.	TGTGCCAGCAGAACCAACACAGGGAGCTCCTACAATGAGCAGTTCTTC	CASRTNTGSSYNEQFF
TRBV25-1	12	.	TRBJ2-1	.	TGTGCCAGCAGTGATTTTAGGTCTGAGCAGTTCTTC	CASSDFRSEQFF
TRBV6-5	16	.	TRBJ1-2	few	TGTGCCAGCAGTTACTCGCCAGAGACAGGAAACTATGGCTACACCTTC	CASSYSPETGNYGYTF
TRBV7-2	16	TRBD2	TRBJ2-7	.	TGTGCCAGCAGCTCGAGACTAGCGGGAGTCTTCGACGAGCAGTACTTC	CASSSRLAGVFDEQYF
TRBV6-2/TRBV6-3	14	.	TRBJ2-1	few	TGTGCCAGCAGTTACGGGGGGACTGTTCGTGAGCAGTTCTTC	CASSYGGTVREQFF
TRBV30	16	.	TRBJ2-2	many	TGTGCCTGGAGGACAGCCGTACGTTTAAACACCGGGGAGCTGTTTTTT	CAWRTAVRLNTGELFF
TRBV7-2	15	TRBD2	TRBJ2-7	.	TGTGCCAGCAGCCGGGGACTAGCGGTCTCCTACGAGCAGTACTTC	CASSRGLAVSYEQYF
TRBV12-3/TRBV12-4	15	.	TRBJ1-1	many	TGTGCCAGCAGTTTTGGCGACAGCGGGAGCACTGAAGCTTTCTTT	CASSFGDSGSTEAFF
TRBV6-1	13	.	TRBJ2-5	.	TGTGCCAGCACACTGGCGGGGCAAGAGACCCAGTACTTC	CASTLAGQETQYF
TRBV2	15	.	TRBJ2-2	many	TGTGCCAGCACGCCGGGAACTCGGACGGGCGGGGAGCTGTTTTTT	CASTPGTRTGGELFF
TRBV28	15	.	TRBJ1-5	.	TGTGCCAGCAGTTTTTTCGGAACAGGCAATCAGCCCCAGCATTTT	CASSFFGTGNQPQHF
TRBV5-1	14	.	TRBJ2-1	.	TGCGCCAGCAGTTTTTCGACCCGGTACAATGAGCAGTTCTTC	CASSFSTRYNEQFF
TRBV7-3	15	.	TRBJ2-5	.	TGTGCCAGCAGCTTAATAAGCGGCGGGCAAGAGACCCAGTACTTC	CASSLISGGQETQYF
TRBV7-2	16	.	TRBJ2-2	few	TGTGCCAGCAGCACCCCTGGGGGTTCGAACACCGGGGAGCTGTTTTTT	CASSTPGGSNTGELFF
TRBV6-1	15	TRBD2	TRBJ2-3	.	TGTGCCAGCATGACTAGCGGGGGGGCCAGAGATACGCAGTATTTT	CASMTSGGARDTQYF
TRBV5-1	12	.	TRBJ1-1	few	TGCGCCAGCAGCACCCCTGGGATAGAAGCTTTCTTT	CASSTPGIEAFF
TRBV20-1	14	TRBD2	TRBJ2-7	few	TGCAGTGCATCCGGGACTAGGAGCTCCTACGAGCAGTACTTC	CSASGTRSSYEQYF
TRBV7-9	14	.	TRBJ2-6	few	TGTGCCAGCAGCTTAGGGTTTAGGGCCAACGTCCTGACTTTC	CASSLGFRANVLTF
TRBV19	15	.	TRBJ1-4	few	TGTGCCAGTAGTATCCCGGCCAGGGCGAATGAAAAACTGTTTTTT	CASSIPARANEKLFF
TRBV12-3/TRBV12-4	13	.	TRBJ2-7	.	TGTGCCAGCAGGGCCTCCGGACTCTACGAGCAGTACTTC	CASRASGLYEQYF
TRBV12-3/TRBV12-4	15	.	TRBJ2-3	many	TGTGCCAGCAGTTTGGGGGGAGTGGGCACAGATACGCAGTATTTT	CASSLGGVGTDTQYF
TRBV20-1	11	.	TRBJ1-4	many	TGCAGTGCTAGACATAATGAAAAACTGTTTTTT	CSARHNEKLFF